The 21 T cell receptor beta chains below all came from one sample that was sequenced in a study of T-cell reconstitution after alpha-beta-depleted transplantation in children. This sample's TCRbeta library carried unique molecular identifier barcodes. Using its own MiXCR run on the PCR reads, TCRdb lists one record per CDR3 protein. Of 190,000 or so distinct CDR3 sequences listed, approximately 6.6% were seen once; the top ten hold 3% to 3.5%. This specimen consisted of PBMCs from the stem cell graft donor, obtained from the stem cell graft. Receptors originate from a human donor who donated a stem cell graft to a child with Wiskott-Aldrich syndrome.

The rearrangement joins TRBV30 to TRBJ2-7; unclear D gene. CDR3 length: 11 amino acids. V shed 3 bases and J shed 6 bases, with 9 bases lying between them. Germline CDR1 reads GTSNPN; CDR2 reads SVGIG (reference sequence). CDR3 protein: CAWRGDLEQYF. In DNA form, the CDR3 reads TGTGCCTGGAGGGGTGACCTCGAGCAGTACTTC.

This clonotype was observed many times. The V gene is TRBV4-3, the J gene TRBJ2-1; 10 bases agree with TRBD1. V was pared by 0 bases and J by 2 bases, with 1 base of the junction left unmatched. The CDR3 loop spans 16 amino acids. Per germline, CDR1 LGHNA and CDR2 YSLEER. CDR3 in DNA: TGCGCCAGCAGCCAAGATGACAGGGGGCCCTACAATGAGCAGTTCTTC. Amino acids: CASSQDDRGPYNEQFF.

This clonotype was picked up a small number of times. The chain couples TRBV5-1 to TRBJ2-2; 10 bases are shared with TRBD2. This CDR3 contains 17 residues. The trim removed 5 bases at V and 0 bases at J, leaving 7 bases unmatched. Germline lookup yields CDR1 SGHRS and CDR2 YFSETQ. The CDR3 sequence is CASRFRLAGANTGELFF. The CDR3, as DNA: TGCGCCAGCAGGTTTCGGCTAGCGGGGGCGAACACCGGGGAGCTGTTTTTT.

This clonotype was seen at least ten times. The chain combines TRBV20-1 with TRBJ2-3; 9 bases match TRBD1. This CDR3 has 14 amino acids. From germline, CDR1 is DFQATT and CDR2 SNEGSKA (reference sequence). After removal of 3 bases from V and 6 bases from J, the junction contained 7 bases not matched to a gene. The CDR3 coding sequence is TGCAGTGCTAGGAGGACAGGGGTTCTGGATACGCAGTATTTT. Translated: CSARRTGVLDTQYF.

This clonotype was seen many times. In DNA, the CDR3 is TGTGCCAGCAGCTTACAGCGGGAGCAGTACTTC. Translated: CASSLQREQYF. This chain connects TRBV7-2 to TRBJ2-7, with D possibly being TRBD2 (5 bases). V lost 2 bases and J lost 7, with 6 bases in between. This CDR3 is built from 11 residues. Germline assignment: CDR1 SGHTA and CDR2 FQGNSA.

Of note for this clonotype: A much larger clone sits a single nucleotide away, making a read error possible. This rearrangement joins TRBV6-1 to TRBJ1-4, with D possibly being TRBD1 (6 bases). Germline V gene lookup returns CDR1 MNHNS and CDR2 SASEGT. CDR3 size: 14 residues. Deletions cut 8 bases from V and 5 bases from J, with 15 bases between. The CDR3 region has the DNA TGTGCCAGCGGACATGTAGGGGGGAATGAAAAACTGTTTTTT. Protein product: CASGHVGGNEKLFF.

This clonotype has a count of ten or more. This chain links TRBV12-3 or TRBV12-4 with TRBJ2-5; TRBD2 matches 11 bases. V dropped 5 bases and J dropped 2; count of bases not matched to a gene: 10. The CDR3 sequence is 17 residues long. Here the CDR3 DNA reads TGTGCCAGCAGTCGACTCGCTAGCGGGAGGTGGCAAGAGACCCAGTACTTC. This gives the protein CASSRLASGRWQETQYF.

This clonotype occurred many times. V and J are TRBV20-1 and TRBJ1-6, with D uncertain. The germline V gene has CDR1 DFQATT and CDR2 SNEGSKA (reference sequence). Between the trimmed V and J ends, which lost 0 bases and 6 bases, there was a span of 9 bases. The CDR3 covers 14 residues. Here the CDR3 reads CSARDGPPNSPLHF. CDR3 sequence (DNA): TGCAGTGCTAGAGATGGGCCACCTAATTCACCCCTCCACTTT.

At least ten counts were recorded for this clonotype. This chain links TRBV27 with TRBJ1-2; weak D call: TRBD1 (5 bases). Per germline, CDR1 MNHEY and CDR2 SMNVEV (reference sequence). V was clipped by 5 bases and J by 2 bases, with 9 bases between them. CDR3 size: 13 residues. CDR3 protein: CASSNEGNYGYTF. CDR3 nucleotide sequence: TGTGCCAGCAGTAATGAGGGGAACTATGGCTACACCTTC.

This clonotype was detected many times. J is TRBJ2-3 and V is TRBV7-2; unclear D gene. Between the trimmed V and J ends, which lost 5 bases and 2 bases, there was a span of 20 bases. Germline CDR1 reads SGHTA; CDR2 reads FQGNSA. CDR3 length: 17 amino acids. The CDR3 sequence is CASSGRRVTLTTDTQYF. CDR3 in DNA: TGTGCCAGCAGCGGCCGTAGGGTAACCCTTACCACAGATACGCAGTATTTT.

This clonotype occurred many times. The chain joins TRBV25-1 to TRBJ2-7; the D gene is possibly TRBD2 (5 bases). V was shortened by 3 bases and J by 2 bases, with 14 bases between the two germline ends. The germline V gene encodes CDR1 MGHDK and CDR2 SYGVNS. The CDR3 sequence is 15 residues long. CDR3 coding DNA: TGTGCCAGCAGTGACCAGCGGCCTGGAGCCTACGAGCAGTACTTC. This sequence encodes CASSDQRPGAYEQYF.

This clonotype has at least ten counts. The rearrangement links TRBV6-5 to TRBJ2-3; D is ambiguous. The V end was cut by 3 bases, the J end by 1 base, with 11 bases between. The CDR3 has 15 amino acids. CDR1 MNHEY and CDR2 SVGAGI come from the germline V gene. The CDR3 here is CASSYQPSGTDTQYF. CDR3 DNA: TGTGCCAGCAGTTATCAACCATCTGGCACAGATACGCAGTATTTT.

In this sample, this clonotype turned up a few times. The chain recombines TRBV4-3 with TRBJ2-7; TRBD1 agrees at 7 bases. With V trimmed by 5 bases and J by 3 bases, 10 bases remained unmatched. This CDR3 has 15 residues. Per germline, CDR1 LGHNA and CDR2 YSLEER. The CDR3 loop is CASSSREGAFYEQYF. The DNA for the CDR3 is TGCGCCAGCAGCTCTCGAGAGGGGGCCTTCTACGAGCAGTACTTC.

There are many counts of this clonotype. This chain links TRBV12-3 or TRBV12-4 with TRBJ2-2; D call uncertain. V was clipped by 5 bases and J by 2 bases, with 12 bases between them. The CDR3 is 15 amino acids. The CDR3 DNA reads as TGTGCCAGCAGTCCCTCGGGCTACAACACCGGGGAGCTGTTTTTT. It encodes CASSPSGYNTGELFF.

V gene TRBV7-2 combines with J gene TRBJ2-1; D gene uncertain. Trimming left V 3 bases short and J 9 bases short, with 12 bases between. This CDR3 contains 13 residues. The germline gives CDR1 SGHTA, CDR2 FQGNSA. The CDR3 here is CASSFDRLSEQFF. CDR3 nucleotides: TGTGCCAGCAGCTTTGACCGTCTCAGTGAGCAGTTCTTC.

Many counts were recorded for this clonotype. The rearrangement joins TRBV5-1 to TRBJ2-1, with a weak D call TRBD1 (7 bases). This CDR3 region has 15 residues. V dropped 2 bases and J dropped 0 bases, with 9 bases sitting between them. Germline CDR1 and CDR2: SGHRS and YFSETQ. The CDR3, as DNA: TGCGCCAGCAGCTTCAGGGGGGACTCCTACAATGAGCAGTTCTTC. It is translated as CASSFRGDSYNEQFF.

The chain carries TRBV7-2 and TRBJ2-7, with a possible D match to TRBD2 (6 bases). Looked up from germline, CDR1 is SGHTA and CDR2 is FQGNSA. V lost 3 bases to trimming and J lost 3 bases, with 15 bases between them. The CDR3 length is 15 residues. The CDR3 sequence: CASSFHGGTNYEQYF. For the CDR3, the DNA is TGTGCCAGCAGCTTCCATGGCGGGACCAACTACGAGCAGTACTTC.

The chain recombines TRBV30 with TRBJ2-3; 9 bases are shared with TRBD2. Unmatched junction bases numbered 7, after V lost 1 base and J lost 5 bases. Germline assignment: CDR1 GTSNPN and CDR2 SVGIG (reference sequence). This CDR3 has 15 residues. CDR3 residues: CAWSATSGSGDTQYF. The CDR3 nucleotides read TGTGCCTGGAGTGCGACTAGCGGAAGTGGAGATACGCAGTATTTT.

Many counts were recorded for this clonotype. This rearrangement joins TRBV10-3 to TRBJ2-3, with D unresolved. V lost 7 bases and J 0 bases, leaving 11 bases between the germline ends. The germline gives CDR1 ENHRY, CDR2 SYGVKD. The CDR3 spans 14 residues. CDR3 region: CAINPGPSTDTQYF. In nucleotides, the CDR3 is TGTGCCATCAATCCCGGACCCAGCACAGATACGCAGTATTTT.

This clonotype was detected many times. The chain joins TRBV7-2 to TRBJ2-5, with D perhaps matching TRBD1 or TRBD2 (5 bases each). Germline V gene lookup returns CDR1 SGHTA and CDR2 FQGNSA. The length of the CDR3 is 16 residues. V was cut by 4 bases and J by 4 bases, with 19 bases left in between. The CDR3 DNA reads as TGTGCCAGCAGCTCGCCCCCCGGGGCCGTGGGAGAGACCCAGTACTTC. This codes for CASSSPPGAVGETQYF.

This clonotype showed up many times. This rearrangement joins TRBV20-1 to TRBJ2-1, with 7 bases that match TRBD1. Looked up from germline, CDR1 is DFQATT and CDR2 is SNEGSKA (reference sequence). V lost 3 bases, J lost 2 bases, and 4 bases stayed unmatched. The CDR3 is made up of 14 amino acids. CDR3 in amino acids: CSARWTGTYNEQFF. In nucleotides, the CDR3 is TGCAGTGCTAGGTGGACAGGAACCTACAATGAGCAGTTCTTC.